Each of the 18 T cell receptor beta chains below was sequenced from the same sample in a study of breast tumors, draining lymph nodes, adjacent tissues. TCRdb called the multiplex PCR reads again in MiXCR, with one record for every CDR3 protein. This sample has about 20,000 distinct CDR3 sequences; less than 40% occur once, and the top ten carry roughly 11%. The sample taken for sequencing was breast tumor tissue. All receptors come from a female donor with breast cancer. Some clones in this sample may be carry-over from other donors' samples.

Note on this clonotype: A read error may explain this, as a much larger clone is one base away. The missing conserved phenylalanine or tryptophan at the end of this CDR3 makes a read error likely. The chain links TRBV28 to TRBJ2-7, with 9 bases aligning to TRBD2. CDR1 is MDHEN and CDR2 is SYDVKM in the germline V gene. Trimming removed 7 bases from V and 2 bases from J; junction bases left unmatched: 9. This CDR3 comprises 15 residues. This CDR3 reads CASTQLAGTPYEQYS. DNA of the CDR3: TGTGCCAGCACCCAACTAGCGGGTACACCCTACGAGCAGTACTCC.

This clonotype was counted at least ten times. The chain carries TRBV12-3 or TRBV12-4 and TRBJ2-7, with 16 bases matching TRBD2. V trimming: 4 bases; J trimming: 7 bases; junction bases outside the gene matches: 13. The CDR3 contains 18 residues. CDR3 in amino acids: CASSSDAGLAGGMWEQYF. CDR3 coding DNA: TGTGCCAGCAGTTCCGACGCGGGACTAGCGGGAGGGATGTGGGAGCAGTACTTC.

In its sample, this clonotype was seen many times. The chain uses TRBV6-6 and TRBJ2-3; D not resolved. V gave up 0 bases and J gave up 5 bases, with 3 bases separating them. Per the germline V gene, CDR1 is MNHNY and CDR2 is SVGAGI (reference sequence). This CDR3 comprises 12 residues. The CDR3 DNA follows: TGTGCCAGCAGTTACTCGAAAGATACGCAGTATTTT. Its translation is CASSYSKDTQYF.

The CDR3 DNA reads as TGTGCCAGCAGCTTAGTGAGGGGCGAGCAGTACTTC. As protein: CASSLVRGEQYF. V is TRBV7-8 and J is TRBJ2-7; tentatively, D is TRBD1 or TRBD2 (5 bases each). This CDR3 is built from 12 residues. Trimming shortened V by 1 base and J by 6 bases, and 7 bases separated the two germline ends. CDR1 and CDR2 (germline): SGHVS, FQNEAQ. Based on the CDR3 plus reference TRBV7-8 and TRBJ2-7, the full variable domain is GAGVSQSPRYKVAKRGQDVALRCDPISGHVSLFWYQQALGQGPEFLTYFQNEAQLDKSGLPSDRFFAERPEGSVSTLKIQRTQQEDSAVYLCASSLVRGEQYFGPGTRLTVT.

This clonotype was recorded at least ten times. This chain uses TRBV5-1 with TRBJ1-6; no firm D call. Germline V gives CDR1 SGHRS, CDR2 YFSETQ. With 0 bases removed from V and 0 bases from J, the gap between germline ends came to 13 bases. The CDR3 consists of 18 residues. CDR3 in amino acids: CASSLGYSQSSYNSPLHF. The DNA of the CDR3 is TGCGCCAGCAGCTTGGGGTACAGTCAGAGCTCCTATAATTCACCCCTCCACTTT.

This clonotype is labeled medium-sized. The chain carries TRBV20-1 and TRBJ1-6; 7 bases fit TRBD1. The CDR3 covers 14 residues. V dropped 7 bases and J dropped 10; count of bases not matched to a gene: 13. Germline V gene data show CDR1 as DFQATT and CDR2 as SNEGSKA (reference sequence). The CDR3 spells CSGQDSGGGSPLHF. Written as DNA, the CDR3 is TGCAGTGGACAGGACTCAGGGGGGGGATCACCCCTCCACTTT.

The chain joins TRBV15 to TRBJ2-7, with 8 bases identical to TRBD1. This CDR3 has 15 residues. With V trimmed by 2 bases and J by 3 bases, 6 bases remained unmatched. Germline V lookup: CDR1 LNHNV, CDR2 YYDKDF (reference sequence). CDR3 in amino acids: CATSRPGTGYYEQYF. DNA for the CDR3: TGTGCCACCAGCAGACCTGGGACAGGATACTACGAGCAGTACTTC. The full variable domain, rest sourced from reference TRBV15 and TRBJ2-7, is DAMVIQNPRYQVTQFGKPVTLSCSQTLNHNVMYWYQQKSSQAPKLLFHYYDKDFNNEADTPDNFQSRRPNTSFCFLDIRSPGLGDTAMYLCATSRPGTGYYEQYFGPGTRLTVT.

Comment on this clonotype: One end of the junction is discordant with germline, which a read error may explain. This chain uses TRBV2 with TRBJ1-4; D is ambiguous. CDR3 length: 13 amino acids. Germline V gene data show CDR1 as SNHLY and CDR2 as FYNNEI. The CDR3 loop is CASLADLNEKLFF. The CDR3 DNA reads TGTGCCAGCTTAGCGGACCTAAATGAAAAACTGTTTTTC.

The J gene is TRBJ1-6, the V gene TRBV2; tentative D call: TRBD1 (6 bases). V lost 6 bases, J lost 9 bases, and 15 bases lay in between. Germline CDR1 SNHLY, CDR2 FYNNEI. CDR3 length equals 14 residues. CDR3 DNA: TGTGCCAGCAGCGAACAGGGTCTGGGTTCACCCCTCCACTTT. Its protein product is CASSEQGLGSPLHF.

This clonotype was counted at least ten times. J is TRBJ2-1 and V is TRBV20-1; D is possibly TRBD2 (6 bases). This CDR3 is 15 amino acids long. Germline V CDR1 and CDR2: DFQATT, SNEGSKA (reference sequence). V was clipped by 0 bases and J by 4 bases, with 13 bases between them. For the CDR3, the DNA is TGCAGTGCTAGAGATAGCGGAACCCATTACAATGAGCAGTTCTTC. Protein product: CSARDSGTHYNEQFF.

By proportion, this clonotype is medium-sized. The V gene is TRBV27, the J gene TRBJ2-2; D uncertain. The CDR3 consists of 13 residues. Germline V gene sequence: CDR1 MNHEY, CDR2 SMNVEV (reference sequence). V was trimmed by 7 bases and J by 7 bases, leaving 13 bases between them. CDR3 DNA sequence: TGTGCCAGCACCTATCGTACTGGCGGGGAGCTGTTTTTT. Translation gives CASTYRTGGELFF.

This clonotype was detected many times. This chain joins TRBV18 and TRBJ2-2; 8 bases map to TRBD1. The CDR3 is 16 amino acids. V was pared by 2 bases and J by 3 bases, with 5 bases of the junction left unmatched. CDR1 and CDR2 from the germline V gene are KGHSH and LQKENI. CDR3 nucleotide sequence: TGTGCCAGCTCACCATCTCGGACAGGGTACACCGGGGAGCTGTTTTTT. This gives the protein CASSPSRTGYTGELFF.

This clonotype was counted at least ten times. The chain links TRBV19 to TRBJ2-5; possibly TRBD2 for D (7 bases). Trimming removed 4 bases from V and 4 bases from J, with 22 bases in between. This CDR3 is built from 17 residues. The germline gives CDR1 LNHDA, CDR2 SQIVND (reference sequence). This chain's CDR3 is CASSTGGRVVMRETQYF. Written as DNA, the CDR3 is TGTGCCAGTAGTACCGGGGGGCGTGTTGTAATGCGAGAGACCCAGTACTTC.

This clonotype came up many times. The chain couples TRBV4-2 to TRBJ2-7; TRBD2 agrees at 7 bases. This CDR3 is built from 16 residues. Germline CDR1 is LGHNA and CDR2 is YNFKEQ. With 0 bases clipped from V and 2 bases from J, the junction kept 7 bases outside the gene matches. DNA for the CDR3: TGTGCCAGCAGCCAAGATGAGAGCGGGGCCCCCTACGAGCAGTACTTC. As protein: CASSQDESGAPYEQYF.

The table lists this clonotype with many counts. This chain connects TRBV7-2 to TRBJ2-7; D call uncertain. From germline, CDR1 is SGHTA and CDR2 FQGNSA. This CDR3 spans 13 amino acids. The V gene lost 0 bases and the J gene lost 6 bases, with 9 bases spanning the gap. CDR3: CASSLAPAAEQYF. In DNA, the CDR3 is TGTGCCAGCAGCTTAGCCCCGGCGGCCGAGCAGTACTTC.

This clonotype was observed many times. The V gene is TRBV5-6, the J gene TRBJ2-7, with 8 bases aligning to TRBD2. V trimming: 1 base; J trimming: 5 bases; junction bases outside the gene matches: 8. The CDR3 loop spans 15 amino acids. Germline CDR1 and CDR2: SGHDT and YYEEEE. CDR3 sequence (DNA): TGTGCCAGCAGCTTGAGGAGCGGGAGATCCCACGAGCAGTACTTC. This sequence encodes CASSLRSGRSHEQYF.

Many counts were recorded for this clonotype. The chain employs TRBV5-1 and TRBJ2-1; possibly TRBD1 for D (5 bases). This CDR3 region has 15 residues. In germline, CDR1 is SGHRS, CDR2 YFSETQ. Deletions cut 2 bases from V and 2 bases from J, with 11 bases between. The DNA for the CDR3 is TGCGCCAGCAGCTTAGGGGCTAGTGCCTACAATGAGCAGTTCTTC. Its protein is CASSLGASAYNEQFF.

The rearrangement joins TRBV4-2 to TRBJ2-3, with no clear D. The germline V gene encodes CDR1 LGHNA and CDR2 YNFKEQ. Trimming took off 6 bases at V and 0 bases at J, with 10 bases between the two ends. The CDR3 extends over 14 amino acids. This CDR3 is CASRRSRSTDTQYF. CDR3 DNA: TGTGCCAGCAGAAGAAGTCGGAGCACAGATACGCAGTATTTT.